Below, one TCR beta chain is given with its context. This record belongs to a study of T cell responses to AZD1222 COVID-19 vaccine. Method: immunoSEQ multiplex PCR; TCRdb's copy keeps in-frame clones and lacks some. The top ten clones hold roughly 20% of a sample with under 150,000 clones, around 90% of them seen once. This TCR was sampled from an adult in good health. The sample was peripheral blood, taken on day 0 of MenACWY control vaccination.

The CDR3 sequence is CASSGLYEQYF. CDR3 nucleotide sequence: TGTGCCAGCAGTGGACTGTACGAGCAGTACTTC. The V gene is TRBV25-1, the J gene TRBJ2-7; D is unresolved. Germline CDR1 MGHDK, CDR2 SYGVNS. Trimming shortened V by 4 bases and J by 4 bases, and 5 bases separated the two germline ends. CDR3 length equals 11 residues.